Below, 12 T cell receptor beta chains from the same sample are listed, as sequenced in a study of blood T cell repertoires in COVID-19. Clones were sequenced by immunoSEQ multiplex PCR, and TCRdb holds only the in-frame ones, with some missing. Of roughly 280,000 clones detected, 70% to 90% appear once; the ten largest clones hold roughly 9.6%. The sequencing input was peripheral blood. All receptors come from a woman between 65 and 79 years old with acute or convalescent COVID-19.

This chain links TRBV28 with TRBJ1-3; D call uncertain. V lost 6 bases, J lost 4 bases, and 13 bases lay in between. The CDR3 loop spans 14 amino acids. Germline assignment: CDR1 MDHEN and CDR2 SYDVKM. The DNA for the CDR3 is TGTGCCAGCAGCCCCCAGACTCCCGGAAACACCATATATTTT. Amino acid sequence: CASSPQTPGNTIYF.

The chain recombines TRBV20-1 with TRBJ2-1, with D possibly matching TRBD1 (6 bases). Germline V CDR1 and CDR2: DFQATT, SNEGSKA (reference sequence). This CDR3 comprises 15 residues. With 3 bases removed from V and 4 bases from J, the gap between germline ends came to 16 bases. CDR3 bases: TGCAGTGCTAGTGGGGCAGGGGAAATATACAATGAGCAGTTCTTC. Amino acid sequence: CSASGAGEIYNEQFF.

The gene calls are TRBV7-3 and TRBJ2-1; D is possibly TRBD1 (5 bases). Trimming stripped 4 bases from V and 1 base from J, with 14 bases between. The CDR3 totals 16 residues. From germline, CDR1 is SGHTA and CDR2 FQGTGA. The CDR3 spells CASSSQHTGSYNEQFF. The CDR3 DNA sequence: TGTGCCAGCAGCTCCCAACATACAGGTTCCTACAATGAGCAGTTCTTC.

CDR3 bases: TGTGCCAGCAGCGTAGCGAGCAGGGGGGACACTGAAGCTTTCTTT. Translation gives CASSVASRGDTEAFF. This chain joins TRBV9 and TRBJ1-1, with 7 bases fitting TRBD1. Germline V gene data show CDR1 as SGDLS and CDR2 as YYNGEE. The CDR3 loop spans 15 amino acids. Losses at the gene ends were 0 bases for V and 3 bases for J; bases not matched to a gene: 5. The whole variable domain, remainder taken from reference TRBV9 and TRBJ1-1, is DSGVTQTPKHLITATGQRVTLRCSPRSGDLSVYWYQQSLDQGLQFLIQYYNGEERAKGNILERFSAQQFPDLHSELNLSSLELGDSALYFCASSVASRGDTEAFFGQGTRLTVV.

The V gene is TRBV5-4, the J gene TRBJ2-3; D might be TRBD2 (7 bases). This CDR3 is 16 amino acids long. V was clipped by 5 bases and J by 0 bases, with 16 bases between them. The germline V gene has CDR1 SGHNT and CDR2 YYREEE (reference sequence). CDR3 coding DNA: TGTGCCAGCAGGCCGGGGGGCGGGGTTAGCACAGATACGCAGTATTTT. Amino acid sequence: CASRPGGGVSTDTQYF.

The V call is TRBV19, the J call TRBJ2-3; 12 nucleotides align to TRBD1. There are 16 residues in the CDR3. The V and J ends lost 2 bases and 5 bases, in that order; junction bases with no gene match: 5. Germline V gives CDR1 LNHDA, CDR2 SQIVND (reference sequence). CDR3 in amino acids: CASSIPGQGAGDTQYF. Written as DNA, the CDR3 is TGTGCCAGTAGTATACCGGGACAGGGGGCTGGAGATACGCAGTATTTT.

This clone was seen once. V and J are TRBV12-3 or TRBV12-4 and TRBJ2-7; tentative D call: TRBD1 (6 bases). Trimming pared 5 bases from V and 3 bases from J, leaving 11 bases between. CDR3 length: 13 residues. The CDR3 loop is CASSRGQVYEQYF. CDR3 DNA sequence: TGTGCCAGCAGTAGGGGACAAGTCTACGAGCAGTACTTC.

For this clone: The same CDR3 can be traced to other DNA sequences in this sample. The rearrangement joins TRBV30 to TRBJ2-1; weak D call: TRBD2 (7 bases). This CDR3 spans 12 amino acids. Between the trimmed V and J ends, which lost 2 bases and 7 bases, there was a span of 9 bases. Germline CDR1 GTSNPN, CDR2 SVGIG (reference sequence). The CDR3 here is CAWSRGANEQFF. Written as DNA, the CDR3 is TGTGCCTGGAGTCGGGGGGCGAATGAGCAGTTCTTC.

V usage is TRBV7-3 and J usage is TRBJ2-3; TRBD2 matches 9 bases. The CDR3 runs 14 residues. Germline V CDR1 and CDR2: SGHTA, FQGTGA. Losses at the gene ends were 4 bases for V and 6 bases for J; bases not matched to a gene: 5. CDR3 coding DNA: TGTGCCAGCAGCTCTCTAGCGGGAAGGGATACGCAGTATTTT. Protein product: CASSSLAGRDTQYF.

The genes are TRBV6-5 and TRBJ2-5; TRBD1 matches at 10 bases. The ends lost 8 bases at V and 7 bases at J; junction bases unmatched: 13. Germline CDR1 reads MNHEY; CDR2 reads SVGAGI. The CDR3 runs 15 residues. The CDR3 nucleotides are TGTGCCAGCTTTTCGAGGGACAGGGGATTTGCGACCCAGTACTTC. Translation: CASFSRDRGFATQYF.

A single count supports this clone. The chain employs TRBV19 and TRBJ1-5; TRBD1 is a possible D gene (5 bases). The length of the CDR3 is 17 residues. Germline-derived CDR1 and CDR2 are LNHDA and SQIVND (reference sequence). V was trimmed by 3 bases and J by 6 bases, leaving 21 bases between them. The CDR3 DNA reads as TGTGCCAGTAGTATGGGGAGGGAGGGACCTTGGGGTCAGCCCCAGCATTTT. Translation gives CASSMGREGPWGQPQHF.

This chain links TRBV15 with TRBJ2-7, with D perhaps matching TRBD2 (6 bases). Looked up from germline, CDR1 is LNHNV and CDR2 is YYDKDF (reference sequence). This CDR3 contains 13 residues. V was cut by 8 bases and J by 3 bases, with 14 bases left in between. CDR3 region: CATAREAFYEQYF. CDR3 bases: TGTGCCACCGCGAGGGAGGCCTTCTACGAGCAGTACTTC.